This T cell receptor beta chain was sequenced during a study of spatial heterogeneity in lung cancer. The CDR3 has 13 residues. The V and J ends lost 2 bases and 6 bases respectively, with 9 bases between them. The germline V gene encodes CDR1 ENHRY and CDR2 SYGVKD. Time point noted: sample taken at primary tumor resection. TCRdb redid the calling of the 5' RACE reads with MiXCR, one entry per CDR3 protein. The profile shows 6,000 or so distinct CDR3 sequences, 18% of them singletons. The chain has TRBV10-3 and TRBJ2-3; D unclear. The sequence derives from a male donor with early-stage non-small cell lung cancer. The starting material was normal lung tissue next to the tumor, obtained at surgery. The CDR3 loop is CAISERTSDTQYF. The CDR3 nucleotides are TGTGCCATCAGTGAGCGAACTTCGGATACGCAGTATTTT.